This paragraph covers one TCR beta chain sequence. Its matching antigen is unknown. TCR alpha and beta CDR3s were amplified from mRNA by semiquantitative ARM-PCR. Tagged nested gene-specific primers were used first, then communal superprimers amplified exponentially. TCRdb reanalysed the multiplex PCR reads using MiXCR and keeps one entry per CDR3 protein. The sample holds approximately 4,500 distinct CDR3 sequences; approximately 80% are singletons and the top ten take approximately 30%. The record originates from a study of relationships among human T cell subsets. General study results and limits: A couple of pan T samples were processed with pan B cells. Regulatory and Th2 subsets had few clones over 100 reads, unlike CD8+ cytotoxic cells. Th1, Th2 and regulatory subsets overlapped substantially in CDR3 sequences.

This CDR3 is 12 amino acids long. Trimming pared 5 bases from V and 5 bases from J, leaving 10 bases between. In germline, CDR1 is MNHNY, CDR2 SVGAGI (reference sequence). This TCR was sampled from a middle-aged man in good health. The sequenced material came from total T cells sorted from blood. This chain uses TRBV6-6 with TRBJ2-7; a possible D gene is TRBD2 (6 bases). The CDR3 DNA reads as TGTGCCAGCAGTCTCGCGGGAAACGAGCAGTACTTC. Translated, it gives CASSLAGNEQYF.